A selection of T cell receptor beta chains follows, all from one sample in a study of CD4+ T cells in melanoma. Measured with immunoSEQ multiplex PCR; TCRdb has only the in-frame clones, and not every one. The sample includes 9,300 or so clones, roughly two thirds of them seen just once. Input material: cells from a culture (not recorded whether cultured in vitro). These receptors were taken from a human donor with melanoma. CDR3s include the opening cysteine and the closing phenylalanine or tryptophan. Each record gives: D gene, V gene, clone size, J gene, CDR3 length, CDR3 protein, CDR3 DNA. The D gene is left open where the match is weak. Expanded clones are given a class, and other clones once, few, many or no size at all.

>.|TRBV5-6|.|TRBJ2-7|17
CASSPTPGPSVLHEQYF
TGTGCCAGCAGCCCCACACCGGGACCCTCAGTCCTCCACGAGCAGTACTTC
>.|TRBV14|.|TRBJ1-1|13
CASSQTRGTEAFF
TGTGCCAGCAGCCAAACTCGGGGCACTGAAGCTTTCTTT
>TRBD2|TRBV30|.|TRBJ2-1|12
CAWSGLVNEQFF
TGTGCCTGGAGCGGACTAGTAAATGAGCAGTTCTTC
>.|TRBV4-1|.|TRBJ2-5|14
CASRQVVFSEAQYF
TGCGCCAGCAGACAAGTAGTCTTTTCAGAGGCCCAGTACTTC
>.|TRBV7-5|few|TRBJ1-2|13
CASSFLANYGYTF
TGTGCCAGCAGCTTTTTGGCTAACTATGGCTACACCTTC
>.|TRBV11-2|once|TRBJ2-3|15
CASSLVPRAGHTQYF
TGTGCCAGCAGCTTAGTACCACGGGCGGGCCACACGCAGTATTTT
>.|TRBV9|.|TRBJ1-2|11
CASSVPRGYTF
TGTGCCAGCAGCGTCCCTCGGGGCTACACCTTC
>TRBD1|TRBV9|.|TRBJ1-4|14
CASSVGRGQGKLFF
TGTGCCAGCAGCGTAGGCAGGGGGCAAGGAAAACTGTTTTTT
>TRBD1|TRBV6-5|few|TRBJ1-2|14
CASSYDRGPYGYTF
TGTGCCAGCAGTTACGACAGGGGACCGTATGGCTACACCTTC
>.|TRBV7-9|.|TRBJ2-1|15
CASSLARGVTNEQFF
TGTGCCAGCAGCTTAGCCCGAGGGGTGACTAATGAGCAGTTCTTC
>.|TRBV2|.|TRBJ2-1|16
CASEQPLRDVNYEQFF
TGTGCCAGCGAGCAACCCCTCCGGGACGTTAACTATGAGCAGTTCTTC
>.|TRBV11-2|.|TRBJ2-2|14
CASSFGGFTGELFF
TGTGCCAGCAGCTTCGGTGGTTTCACCGGGGAGCTGTTTTTT
>.|TRBV11-2|few|TRBJ2-7|13
CASSRRVFYEQYF
TGTGCCAGCAGCCGAAGGGTCTTCTACGAGCAGTACTTC
>TRBD2|TRBV7-2|few|TRBJ2-7|17
CASSLTSGGRGPGEQYF
TGTGCCAGCAGCTTAACTAGCGGGGGGCGAGGGCCTGGTGAGCAGTACTTC
>.|TRBV7-9|medium-sized|TRBJ2-5|11
CASSSSATQYF
TGTGCCAGCAGCTCCTCCGCGACCCAGTACTTC
>.|TRBV4-1|.|TRBJ2-4|14
CASSQGYIGNIQYF
TGCGCCAGCAGCCAAGGGTACATTGGAAACATTCAGTACTTC
>.|TRBV18|.|TRBJ2-6|14
CASSSVSGANVLTF
TGTGCCAGCTCATCGGTCTCTGGGGCCAACGTCCTGACTTTC
>.|TRBV13|.|TRBJ1-3|16
CASSLWGGPAGNTIYF
TGTGCCAGCAGCTTATGGGGGGGACCAGCCGGAAACACCATATATTTT
>.|TRBV4-2|once|TRBJ1-1|12
CASSLGGFEAFF
TGTGCCAGCAGCTTGGGAGGGTTTGAAGCTTTCTTT
>TRBD1|TRBV10-3|once|TRBJ1-1|13
CAIRGQQNTEAFF
TGTGCCATCCGGGGACAGCAGAACACTGAAGCTTTCTTT
>TRBD1|TRBV4-2|.|TRBJ1-2|14
CASSATGGHYGYTF
TGTGCCAGCAGCGCGACAGGGGGGCACTATGGCTACACCTTC
>.|TRBV5-1|.|TRBJ2-3|16
CASSAGLATSTDTQYF
TGCGCCAGCAGCGCCGGGCTAGCCACCAGCACAGATACGCAGTATTTT
>.|TRBV7-9|once|TRBJ2-1|13
CASSNRQVNEQFF
TGTGCCAGCAGCAACCGACAGGTCAATGAGCAGTTCTTC